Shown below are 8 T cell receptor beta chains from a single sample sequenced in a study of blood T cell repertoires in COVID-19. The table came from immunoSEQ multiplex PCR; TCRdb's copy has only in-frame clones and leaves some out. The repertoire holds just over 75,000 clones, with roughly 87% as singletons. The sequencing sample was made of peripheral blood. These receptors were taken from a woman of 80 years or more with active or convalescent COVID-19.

CDR3 in DNA: TGTGCCAGCAGTGAAGCCTTAGCGGGGGGGCAAGATACGCAGTATTTT. Protein sequence: CASSEALAGGQDTQYF. This chain links TRBV6-1 with TRBJ2-3; 11 bases align to TRBD2. V lost 0 bases and J lost 5; bases outside the gene matches: 4. From germline, CDR1 is MNHNS and CDR2 SASEGT. There are 16 residues in the CDR3.

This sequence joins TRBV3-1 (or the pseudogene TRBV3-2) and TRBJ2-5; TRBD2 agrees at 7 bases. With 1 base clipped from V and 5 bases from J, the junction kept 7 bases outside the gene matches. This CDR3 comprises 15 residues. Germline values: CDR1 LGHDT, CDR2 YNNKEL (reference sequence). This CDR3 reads CASSQGGGRGETQYF. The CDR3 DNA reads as TGTGCCAGCAGCCAAGGGGGCGGGAGAGGGGAGACCCAGTACTTC.

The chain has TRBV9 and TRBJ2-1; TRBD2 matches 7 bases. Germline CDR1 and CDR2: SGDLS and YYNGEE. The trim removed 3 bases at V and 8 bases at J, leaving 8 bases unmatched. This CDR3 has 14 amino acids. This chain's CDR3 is CASSETIAGDEQFF. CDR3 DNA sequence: TGTGCCAGCAGCGAGACAATAGCGGGCGATGAGCAGTTCTTC. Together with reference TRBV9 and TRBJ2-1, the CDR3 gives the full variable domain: DSGVTQTPKHLITATGQRVTLRCSPRSGDLSVYWYQQSLDQGLQFLIQYYNGEERAKGNILERFSAQQFPDLHSELNLSSLELGDSALYFCASSETIAGDEQFFGPGTRLTVL.

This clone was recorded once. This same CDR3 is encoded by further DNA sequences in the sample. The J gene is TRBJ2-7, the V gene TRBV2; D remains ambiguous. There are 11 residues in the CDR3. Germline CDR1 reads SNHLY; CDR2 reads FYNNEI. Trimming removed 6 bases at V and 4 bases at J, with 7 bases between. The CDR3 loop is CASSGAYEQYF. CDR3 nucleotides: TGTGCCAGCAGCGGTGCGTACGAGCAGTACTTC.

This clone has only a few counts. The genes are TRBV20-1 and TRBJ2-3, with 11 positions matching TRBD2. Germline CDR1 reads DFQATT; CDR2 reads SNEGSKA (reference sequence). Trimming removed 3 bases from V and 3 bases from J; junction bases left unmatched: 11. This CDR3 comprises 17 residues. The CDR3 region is CSASIGLAGGGTDTQYF. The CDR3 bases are TGCAGTGCTAGTATAGGCCTAGCGGGGGGTGGGACAGATACGCAGTATTTT.

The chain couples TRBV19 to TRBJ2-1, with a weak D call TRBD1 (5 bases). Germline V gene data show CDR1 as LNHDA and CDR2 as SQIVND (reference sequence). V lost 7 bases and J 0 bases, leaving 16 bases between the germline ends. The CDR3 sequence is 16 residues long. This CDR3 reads CASTKVQGNSYNEQFF. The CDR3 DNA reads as TGTGCCAGTACCAAAGTTCAGGGAAACTCCTACAATGAGCAGTTCTTC.

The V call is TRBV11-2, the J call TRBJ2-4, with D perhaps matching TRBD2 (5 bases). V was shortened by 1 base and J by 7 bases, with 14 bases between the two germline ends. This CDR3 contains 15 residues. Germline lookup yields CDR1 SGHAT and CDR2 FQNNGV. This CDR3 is CASSLAVEELNIQYF. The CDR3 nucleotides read TGTGCCAGCAGCTTAGCTGTGGAGGAATTGAACATTCAGTACTTC.

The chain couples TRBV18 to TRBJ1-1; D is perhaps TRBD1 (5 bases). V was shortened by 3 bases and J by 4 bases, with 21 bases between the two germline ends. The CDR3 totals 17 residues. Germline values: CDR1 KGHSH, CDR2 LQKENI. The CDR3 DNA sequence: TGTGCCAGCTCACCTAGGGTGGGAGACGGAGGGGCCACTGAAGCTTTCTTT. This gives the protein CASSPRVGDGGATEAFF.